This T cell receptor beta chain is from a study of blood T cells in healthy people across ages. Primed by a sample-barcoded 5' primer and a J-beta primer mix, a second PCR proceeded for 7 to 11 cycles. Per sample, CDR3-containing paired-end reads numbered at least 2.5 million. TCRdb reprocessed the 5' RACE reads with MiXCR, giving one entry per CDR3 protein. This table has approximately 820,000 distinct CDR3 sequences, roughly 44% appearing once. Healthy Caucasian individuals from Russia aged about 6 to 95 served as donors. The CDR3 loop spans 12 amino acids. Trimming shortened V by 2 bases and J by 8 bases, and 6 bases separated the two germline ends. CDR1 MNHEY and CDR2 SVGEGT come from the germline V gene.

Sequencing was carried out using blood. The chain couples TRBV6-2 or TRBV6-3 to TRBJ2-2; no definite D call. The receptor's source is a man in his fifties or sixties in good health. Here the CDR3 DNA reads TGTGCCAGCAGTTACCTTGGGGGGGAGCTGTTTTTT. Protein sequence: CASSYLGGELFF.